A selection of T cell receptor beta chains follows, all from one sample in a study of follicular helper T cells after annual influenza vaccination. Sequencing was performed with immunoSEQ multiplex PCR; in TCRdb, only in-frame clones are kept and a portion is missing. The sample shows about 8,300 clones, 80% to 90% of them seen only once. The source material was CXCR5+ CD38- circulating T follicular helper cells from blood, sampled on the day of influenza vaccination. Receptor source: an adult who received the influenza vaccine. Each CDR3 is given with its conserved first and last residue. A D gene is named only where the DNA matches it firmly. Expanded clones are given a class, and other clones once, few, many or no size at all.

>TRBJ2-1|TRBV30|NA|13|TRBD2
CAWTQTSGGAVVF
TGTGCCTGGACCCAGACTAGCGGGGGGGCCGTTGTCTTC
>TRBJ2-3|TRBV5-4|NA|15|TRBD2
CASSLTSGGSDTQYF
TGTGCCAGCAGCCTGACTAGCGGGGGATCAGATACGCAGTATTTT
>TRBJ1-2|TRBV6-6|NA|13|NA
CASSYSADYGYTF
TGTGCCAGCAGTTACTCGGCCGATTATGGCTACACCTTC
>TRBJ1-6|TRBV2|NA|15|NA
CASSEAGTHGSPLHF
TGTGCCAGCAGTGAAGCGGGGACACATGGTTCACCCCTCCACTTT
>TRBJ2-3|TRBV27|NA|12|NA
CASGGATDTQYF
TGTGCCAGCGGGGGGGCCACAGATACGCAGTATTTT
>TRBJ2-2|TRBV5-4|NA|15|NA
CASSLRIESPGELFF
TGTGCCAGCAGCTTGCGAATCGAATCTCCCGGGGAGCTGTTTTTT
>TRBJ1-5|TRBV7-8|few|13|TRBD1
CASSFTGVQPQHF
TGTGCCAGCAGCTTCACAGGGGTCCAGCCCCAGCATTTT
>TRBJ2-1|TRBV5-1|few|16|TRBD2
CASSLGAGDSDNEQFF
TGCGCCAGCAGCTTGGGGGCGGGGGATTCGGATAATGAGCAGTTCTTC
>TRBJ1-2|TRBV2|few|12|NA
CASSIRNRVVTF
TGTGCCAGCAGTATAAGAAACAGGGTGGTCACCTTC
>TRBJ1-1|TRBV5-8|NA|14|NA
CASSFGIRNTEAFF
TGTGCCAGCAGCTTCGGGATTAGAAACACTGAAGCTTTCTTT
>TRBJ2-2|TRBV4-2|NA|19|TRBD2
CASSQDPLAGDRGTGELFF
TGTGCCAGCAGCCAAGATCCGTTAGCGGGGGATCGGGGCACCGGGGAGCTGTTTTTT
>TRBJ2-3|TRBV18|NA|13|NA
CASSPASTDTQYF
TGTGCCAGCTCACCCGCTAGCACAGATACGCAGTATTTT
>TRBJ1-4|TRBV7-2|NA|15|NA
CASSFSTETNEKLFF
TGTGCCAGCAGCTTTTCAACGGAGACTAATGAAAAACTGTTTTTT
>TRBJ1-4|TRBV6-5|medium-sized|15|NA
CASSYGSGANEKLFF
TGTGCCAGCAGTTACGGGTCCGGGGCTAATGAAAAACTGTTTTTT
>TRBJ2-6|TRBV7-3|NA|18|NA
CASSPRQGSSSGANVLTF
TGTGCCAGCAGCCCCCGTCAGGGATCGAGCTCTGGGGCCAACGTCCTGACTTTC
>TRBJ1-2|TRBV5-6|NA|15|NA
CASSPYKATNYGYTF
TGTGCCAGCAGCCCTTACAAGGCAACCAACTATGGCTACACCTTC
>TRBJ2-5|TRBV2|NA|17|NA
CASSDQARGVGQETQYF
TGTGCCAGCAGTGACCAGGCGAGGGGTGTAGGCCAAGAGACCCAGTACTTC
>TRBJ2-2|TRBV11-2|once|14|NA
CASDNSPLHRELFF
TGTGCCAGCGATAACAGCCCCTTACACAGGGAGCTGTTTTTT
>TRBJ2-3|TRBV30|NA|12|TRBD2
CAWNSVGGAQYF
TGTGCCTGGAATAGCGTGGGGGGGGCGCAGTATTTT
>TRBJ2-5|TRBV7-7|few|14|TRBD2
CASSSTSAQETQYF
TGTGCCAGCAGCTCCACTAGCGCCCAAGAGACCCAGTACTTC
>TRBJ2-1|TRBV20-1|once|11|NA
CSASPHNEQFF
TGCAGTGCTAGCCCACACAATGAGCAGTTCTTC
>TRBJ2-1|TRBV7-9|NA|15|TRBD2
CASTQGGLAVNEQFF
TGTGCCAGCACCCAAGGGGGACTAGCTGTCAATGAGCAGTTCTTC
>TRBJ2-2|TRBV6-5|NA|16|TRBD2
CASSYSRGGATGELFF
TGTGCCAGCAGTTACTCTCGCGGGGGGGCAACCGGGGAGCTGTTTTTT
>TRBJ2-1|TRBV2|NA|15|TRBD2
CASILTSGGYNEQFF
TGTGCCAGCATCCTTACTAGCGGGGGATACAATGAGCAGTTCTTC
>TRBJ2-7|TRBV28|NA|14|NA
CASTKGLPPYEQYF
TGTGCCAGCACCAAGGGACTCCCCCCCTACGAGCAGTACTTC
>TRBJ1-4|TRBV7-9|NA|15|TRBD1
CASNRQGATNEKLFF
TGTGCCAGCAATCGACAGGGGGCAACTAATGAAAAACTGTTTTTT
>TRBJ2-1|TRBV7-9|NA|15|TRBD2
CASSLRAGGYNEQFF
TGTGCCAGCAGCCTGAGAGCGGGGGGATACAATGAGCAGTTCTTC
>TRBJ2-7|TRBV7-2|NA|14|NA
CASSLEVSSYEQYF
TGTGCCAGCAGCTTAGAGGTCAGCTCCTACGAGCAGTACTTC
>TRBJ2-5|TRBV7-8|NA|14|TRBD2
CASSVAGRGETQYF
TGTGCCAGCAGCGTAGCGGGAAGGGGGGAGACCCAGTACTTC
>TRBJ1-3|TRBV28|NA|17|NA
CASSLYQGSLAGNTIYF
TGTGCCAGCAGTTTATACCAGGGTAGCCTAGCTGGAAACACCATATATTTT
>TRBJ1-3|TRBV7-2|NA|15|TRBD1
CASSLVTGAGNTIYF
TGTGCCAGCAGCTTAGTGACAGGGGCTGGAAACACCATATATTTT
>TRBJ1-3|TRBV18|NA|14|NA
CASSNRDGGDTIYF
TGTGCCAGCTCAAACCGGGACGGCGGGGACACCATATATTTT
>TRBJ1-5|TRBV18|NA|13|NA
CASSPLGDQPQHF
TGTGCCAGCTCACCCCTGGGCGATCAGCCCCAGCATTTT
>TRBJ1-2|TRBV6-5|NA|13|NA
CASSPSFYYGYTF
TGTGCCAGCAGCCCCAGCTTTTACTATGGCTACACCTTC
>TRBJ1-4|TRBV7-9|NA|14|NA
CASSQGQLGEKLFF
TGTGCCAGCAGCCAAGGACAATTAGGTGAAAAACTGTTTTTT
>TRBJ2-3|TRBV7-2|NA|16|TRBD2
CASSPGLAGSGDTQYF
TGTGCCAGCAGCCCGGGACTAGCGGGGTCGGGGGATACGCAGTATTTT
>TRBJ2-5|TRBV9|NA|16|TRBD2
CASSIPGGATGETQYF
TGTGCCAGCAGCATCCCCGGGGGGGCCACGGGGGAGACCCAGTACTTC
>TRBJ2-1|TRBV7-2|NA|16|TRBD2
CASSLRRSSGGDEQFF
TGTGCCAGCAGCTTACGTCGATCTAGCGGGGGCGATGAGCAGTTCTTC
>TRBJ2-7|TRBV7-9|NA|15|TRBD1
CASSARTGSSYEQYF
TGTGCCAGCAGCGCGAGGACAGGGAGCTCCTACGAGCAGTACTTC